This T cell receptor beta chain was documented in a study of T cell changes during pregnancy in multiple sclerosis. Sequencing used immunoSEQ multiplex PCR; TCRdb keeps in-frame clones, though not all of them. The table has 40,000 to 45,000 clones, 75% to 95% seen once; the top ten hold around 0.64%. The length of the CDR3 is 16 residues. J was trimmed by 2 bases and V by 6 bases; bases with no gene match: 7. The germline gives CDR1 MDHEN, CDR2 SYDVKM. The source was CD4+ T cells from peripheral blood mononuclear cells, collected before pregnancy. The clonotype was recovered from a female donor with multiple sclerosis, enrolled in a pregnancy study. This sequence joins TRBV28 and TRBJ2-1; TRBD2 aligns across 10 bases. The chain's CDR3 is CASRGAGGPPYNEQFF. In DNA form, the CDR3 reads TGTGCCAGCAGGGGAGCGGGAGGGCCCCCCTACAATGAGCAGTTCTTC.